This T cell receptor (beta chain) was documented in a study of T cell responses to AZD1222 COVID-19 vaccine. Measured with immunoSEQ multiplex PCR; TCRdb has only the in-frame clones, and not every one. The sample includes approximately 96,000 clones, about 90% seen only once; the top ten take approximately 10%. Germline-derived CDR1 and CDR2 are SQVTM and ANQGSEA. Unmatched junction bases numbered 12, after V lost 4 bases and J lost 6 bases. The CDR3 is 14 amino acids. The sample holds a few counts of this clone. V gene TRBV29-1 combines with J gene TRBJ2-7; 7 nucleotides align to TRBD1. The source material was peripheral blood, sampled 28 days after the second AZD1222 dose. This TCR came from an adult who received the AZD1222 COVID-19 vaccine. The CDR3 region has the DNA TGCAGCGTTGGACAGGGAGTCCCCGGTTCCGAGCAGTACTTC. This codes for CSVGQGVPGSEQYF.